The 29 T cell receptor beta chains presented below share a single source sample, sequenced in a study of T cell responses to AZD1222 COVID-19 vaccine (dated by TCRdb to about 2021). The method behind the library was the immunoSEQ multiplex PCR assay. Held by TCRdb, this immuneACCESS table contains in-frame sequences only and omits some clones. Under half of the omission traces to an unresolved V gene where checked; the cause of the rest is unknown. The sample table records 75,000 to 90,000 clones; 70% to 90% of these occur just once. The top ten clonotypes cover about 3.5% of the sample. The intended sense of this specimen's time point label: about 28 days (+/-7) after the second vaccine dose. Sequencing was performed on peripheral blood, taken 28 days after the second AZD1222 dose. These receptors originate from an adult who received the AZD1222 COVID-19 vaccine.

The gene calls are TRBV6-5 and TRBJ2-3; D perhaps matches TRBD2 (5 bases). The CDR3 totals 11 residues. CDR1 and CDR2 from the germline V gene are MNHEY and SVGAGI. Trimming left V 6 bases short and J 6 bases short, with 7 bases between. The CDR3 region has the DNA TGTGCCAGCAGCTTAGCGGATACGCAGTATTTT. Translating it yields CASSLADTQYF.

The V gene is TRBV18, the J gene TRBJ1-1; tentatively, D is TRBD1 (5 bases). Looked up from germline, CDR1 is KGHSH and CDR2 is LQKENI. V lost 2 bases, J lost 8 bases, and 12 bases lay in between. The CDR3 sequence is 13 residues long. The CDR3 DNA reads TGTGCCAGCTCACCAACCGGGACGGGAGAAGCTTTCTTT. This translates into CASSPTGTGEAFF.

The V and J genes are TRBV27 and TRBJ1-5, with TRBD1 matching over 8 bases. V shed 4 bases and J 8 bases; nucleotides not matched to a gene: 13. Germline lookup yields CDR1 MNHEY and CDR2 SMNVEV (reference sequence). The CDR3 sequence is 16 residues long. The CDR3 protein is CASSSRTGQGDKPQHF. For the CDR3, the DNA is TGTGCCAGCAGTTCCCGAACCGGACAGGGAGACAAGCCCCAGCATTTT.

The genes are TRBV3-1 (or the pseudogene TRBV3-2) and TRBJ2-1, with TRBD1 identical over 7 bases. The CDR3 loop spans 17 amino acids. Per germline, CDR1 LGHDT and CDR2 YNNKEL (reference sequence). V dropped 1 base and J dropped 9; count of bases not matched to a gene: 15. CDR3 residues: CASSQVGRGSYESEQFF. The DNA for the CDR3 is TGTGCCAGCAGCCAAGTGGGCAGGGGGAGTTATGAGAGTGAGCAGTTCTTC.

This clone has a handful of counts. V is TRBV4-3 and J is TRBJ2-2; TRBD2 matches 8 bases. The germline CDR1 and CDR2 sequences are LGHNA and YSLEER. This CDR3 region has 15 residues. V gave up 1 base and J gave up 6 bases; unmatched junction bases: 4. DNA of the CDR3: TGCGCCAGCAGCCAAGCAATCGGGAGGGCCGGGGAGCTGTTTTTT. Its protein is CASSQAIGRAGELFF.

This clone was observed once. The chain links TRBV19 to TRBJ1-5; perhaps TRBD1 as D (5 bases). The CDR3 extends over 16 amino acids. Germline CDR1 and CDR2: LNHDA and SQIVND (reference sequence). Trimming took 1 base from V and 2 from J, leaving 12 bases between them. CDR3 in amino acids: CASSIVGGKGNQPQHF. The DNA of the CDR3 is TGTGCCAGTAGTATAGTTGGGGGAAAGGGCAATCAGCCCCAGCATTTT.

The genes are TRBV5-1 and TRBJ2-5, with 9 bases lining up with TRBD1. CDR1 and CDR2 from the germline V gene are SGHRS and YFSETQ. This CDR3 has 15 amino acids. V shed 5 bases and J 5 bases; nucleotides not matched to a gene: 10. CDR3 coding DNA: TGCGCCAGCAGGGGCGGACAGGGGTCGTTTGAGACCCAGTACTTC. Encoded protein: CASRGGQGSFETQYF.

This sequence joins TRBV3-1 (or the pseudogene TRBV3-2) and TRBJ2-7; 8 bases agree with TRBD2. This CDR3 is 17 amino acids long. CDR1 LGHDT and CDR2 YNNKEL come from the germline V gene (reference sequence). With 4 bases clipped from V and 10 bases from J, the junction kept 21 bases outside the gene matches. The CDR3 DNA follows: TGTGCCAGCAGCCGGGGGGCCTCCGGGACTAGGAGCCTCGACCAGTACTTC. Translation gives CASSRGASGTRSLDQYF.

The chain uses TRBV18 and TRBJ1-1, with TRBD1 as a possible D gene (5 bases). V dropped 6 bases and J dropped 2 bases, with 7 bases sitting between them. Germline loops: CDR1 KGHSH, CDR2 LQKENI. The CDR3 length is 12 residues. The CDR3 DNA reads as TGTGCCAGCTCGCAGGGAAACACTGAAGCTTTCTTT. Its translation is CASSQGNTEAFF.

The chain recombines TRBV6-1 with TRBJ1-2; no definite D call. V lost 6 bases and J 4 bases, leaving 12 bases between the germline ends. In germline, CDR1 is MNHNS, CDR2 SASEGT. The CDR3 sequence is 13 residues long. CDR3 loop: CASSLGPTYGYTF. CDR3 DNA sequence: TGTGCCAGCAGCCTCGGGCCAACCTATGGCTACACCTTC.

The chain couples TRBV11-3 to TRBJ1-1; D is unclear. CDR3 size: 18 residues. V was trimmed by 1 base and J by 2 bases, leaving 20 bases between them. Looked up from germline, CDR1 is SGHNT and CDR2 is YENEEA. CDR3: CASSLAAAPADTNTEAFF. As DNA, the CDR3 is TGTGCCAGCAGCTTAGCGGCGGCGCCAGCAGACACTAACACTGAAGCTTTCTTT. Variable domain in full (rest from reference TRBV11-3 and TRBJ1-1): EAGVVQSPRYKIIEKKQPVAFWCNPISGHNTLYWYLQNLGQGPELLIRYENEEAVDDSQLPKDRFSAERLKGVDSTLKIQPAELGDSAVYLCASSLAAAPADTNTEAFFGQGTRLTVV.

The chain is built from TRBV15 and TRBJ2-1; 10 nucleotides agree with TRBD2. The CDR3 runs 17 residues. V trimming: 0 bases; J trimming: 9 bases; junction bases outside the gene matches: 11. Germline CDR1 is LNHNV and CDR2 is YYDKDF (reference sequence). This CDR3 is CATSRETGASGSIEQFF. CDR3 bases: TGTGCCACCAGCAGAGAAACAGGGGCTAGCGGGAGTATTGAGCAGTTCTTC.

The CDR3 DNA follows: TGTGCCAGCTCTCTCACATCGATTGTCGGAGATACGCAGTATTTT. Translating gives CASSLTSIVGDTQYF. The V gene is TRBV18, the J gene TRBJ2-3, with D unclear. Per the germline V gene, CDR1 is KGHSH and CDR2 is LQKENI. The V gene lost 6 bases and the J gene lost 5 bases, with 18 bases spanning the gap. The CDR3 is 15 amino acids.

The rearrangement joins TRBV28 to TRBJ1-1, with 11 bases identical to TRBD1. CDR1 MDHEN and CDR2 SYDVKM come from the germline V gene. The CDR3 is made up of 15 amino acids. Trimming cost V 4 bases and J 4 bases; bases outside gene matches: 5. The CDR3 nucleotides read TGTGCCAGCAGTTCCCGGGACAGGGGGGGCACTGAAGCTTTCTTT. It is translated as CASSSRDRGGTEAFF.

The CDR3 DNA is TGTGCCAGCAGCCAAGACAGGGGGAACACTGAAGCTTTCTTT. Its translation is CASSQDRGNTEAFF. V gene TRBV27 combines with J gene TRBJ1-1; 8 nucleotides agree with TRBD1. The CDR3 contains 14 residues. The germline V gene has CDR1 MNHEY and CDR2 SMNVEV (reference sequence). V lost 6 bases to trimming and J lost 1 base; unmatched junction nucleotides: 4.

The J gene is TRBJ1-6, the V gene TRBV10-3, with no clear D. From germline, CDR1 is ENHRY and CDR2 SYGVKD. The ends were cut back, 3 bases at V and 8 bases at J, with 8 bases in the middle. The CDR3 runs to 13 residues. The CDR3 coding sequence is TGTGCCATCAGTGACCGATGGGATTCACCCCTCCACTTT. This sequence encodes CAISDRWDSPLHF.

The rearrangement uses TRBV30 and TRBJ1-5; 7 nucleotides line up with TRBD1. After removal of 2 bases from V and 0 bases from J, the junction contained 4 bases not matched to a gene. Germline V gene data show CDR1 as GTSNPN and CDR2 as SVGIG (reference sequence). The CDR3 loop spans 15 amino acids. CDR3 in amino acids: CAWSRDSYSNQPQHF. CDR3 nucleotide sequence: TGTGCCTGGAGTCGGGACAGTTATAGCAATCAGCCCCAGCATTTT.

The chain links TRBV4-2 to TRBJ2-3; the D gene is possibly TRBD2 (6 bases). The CDR3 sequence is 16 residues long. The ends were cut back, 0 bases at V and 6 bases at J, with 16 bases in the middle. CDR1 is LGHNA, CDR2 YNFKEQ, per germline. In DNA form, the CDR3 reads TGTGCCAGCAGCCAAGATCGCGGGACTCTTAGGGATACGCAGTATTTT. This gives the protein CASSQDRGTLRDTQYF.

The chain combines TRBV25-1 with TRBJ2-5; 8 bases fit TRBD1. This CDR3 contains 13 residues. V was pared by 4 bases and J by 4 bases, with 2 bases of the junction left unmatched. Germline loops: CDR1 MGHDK, CDR2 SYGVNS. The CDR3 reads CASSGQGTETQYF. CDR3 sequence (DNA): TGTGCCAGCAGTGGACAGGGGACAGAGACCCAGTACTTC.

The chain carries TRBV2 and TRBJ2-2; 9 nucleotides match TRBD2. V trimming: 6 bases; J trimming: 1 base; junction bases outside the gene matches: 3. CDR3 size: 15 residues. From germline, CDR1 is SNHLY and CDR2 FYNNEI. CDR3 nucleotides: TGTGCCAGCAGAAAACTAGCGGGGAACACCGGGGAGCTGTTTTTT. The encoded protein is CASRKLAGNTGELFF.

The V and J genes are TRBV5-4 and TRBJ1-1; D not certain. Germline V lookup: CDR1 SGHNT, CDR2 YYREEE (reference sequence). V lost 0 bases to trimming and J lost 3 bases, with 6 bases between them. The CDR3 contains 13 residues. The CDR3 bases are TGTGCCAGCAGCTTGGAAAGCTACACTGAAGCTTTCTTT. This translates into CASSLESYTEAFF. Full variable domain (rest looked up from reference TRBV5-4 and TRBJ1-1): ETGVTQSPTHLIKTRGQQVTLRCSSQSGHNTVSWYQQALGQGPQFIFQYYREEENGRGNFPPRFSGLQFPNYSSELNVNALELDDSALYLCASSLESYTEAFFGQGTRLTVV.

This chain links TRBV14 with TRBJ2-3; the D is unclear. The CDR3 covers 12 residues. The germline gives CDR1 SGHDN, CDR2 FVKESK. Trimming took 5 bases from V and 2 from J, leaving 5 bases between them. The CDR3 loop reads CASSVFTDTQYF. As DNA, the CDR3 is TGTGCCAGCAGCGTATTCACAGATACGCAGTATTTT.

The rearrangement links TRBV19 to TRBJ2-3; D possibly corresponds to TRBD1 (5 bases). The CDR3 has 13 residues. V was cut by 9 bases and J by 2 bases, with 12 bases left in between. CDR1 is LNHDA, CDR2 SQIVND, per germline (reference sequence). The CDR3 is CASVDRPTDTQYF. CDR3 bases: TGTGCCAGCGTTGACAGACCCACAGATACGCAGTATTTT. Combining the CDR3 with reference TRBV19 and TRBJ2-3 gives the whole variable domain DGGITQSPKYLFRKEGQNVTLSCEQNLNHDAMYWYRQDPGQGLRLIYYSQIVNDFQKGDIAEGYSVSREKKESFPLTVTSAQKNPTAFYLCASVDRPTDTQYFGPGTRLTVL.

This clone was seen just once. The J gene is TRBJ2-7, the V gene TRBV7-7; no reliable D call. Germline-derived CDR1 and CDR2 are SSHAT and FNYEAQ (reference sequence). V was trimmed by 5 bases and J by 3 bases, leaving 11 bases between them. The CDR3 consists of 13 residues. The CDR3 DNA follows: TGTGCCAGCAGCATTGGCGGAGACTACGAGCAGTACTTC. This codes for CASSIGGDYEQYF.

This clone has just one count. The chain links TRBV4-2 to TRBJ1-6, with a weak D call TRBD1 (5 bases). This CDR3 has 17 residues. V lost 3 bases and J lost 5, with 17 bases in between. Germline V gene lookup returns CDR1 LGHNA and CDR2 YNFKEQ. CDR3 sequence: CASSQALRGRDNSPLHF. CDR3 nucleotides: TGTGCCAGCAGCCAGGCCTTACGGGGACGGGATAATTCACCCCTCCACTTT.

V usage is TRBV28 and J usage is TRBJ2-1, with D perhaps TRBD1 or TRBD2 (6 bases each). Trimming removed 2 bases at V and 6 bases at J, with 11 bases between. Germline-derived CDR1 and CDR2 are MDHEN and SYDVKM. CDR3 length: 14 amino acids. The CDR3 protein is CASSLRLGGNEQFF. The DNA for the CDR3 is TGTGCCAGCAGTTTACGACTAGGGGGCAATGAGCAGTTCTTC.

The gene calls are TRBV7-9 and TRBJ1-2; TRBD1 agrees at 7 bases. V shed 6 bases, J shed 12 bases, and the junction held 10 bases outside the gene matches. CDR3 size: 12 residues. Germline V gene data show CDR1 as SEHNR and CDR2 as FQNEAQ (reference sequence). The CDR3 protein is CASRRQGLLHTF. The CDR3 coding sequence is TGTGCCAGCAGACGACAGGGACTTCTACACACCTTC.

The genes are TRBV6-2 or TRBV6-3 and TRBJ1-2; D is unresolved. V lost 6 bases, J lost 4 bases, and 15 bases lay in between. The CDR3 consists of 14 residues. Per the germline V gene, CDR1 is MNHEY and CDR2 is SVGEGT. CDR3 sequence reads: CASSRTSPTYGYTF. For the CDR3, the DNA is TGTGCCAGCAGCCGGACCTCACCCACCTATGGCTACACCTTC.

The chain combines TRBV6-6 with TRBJ1-1; TRBD1 is a possible D gene (6 bases). Per the germline V gene, CDR1 is MNHNY and CDR2 is SVGAGI (reference sequence). V lost 5 bases and J 2 bases, leaving 12 bases between the germline ends. The length of the CDR3 is 14 residues. The CDR3 sequence is CASSEGVLNTEAFF. CDR3 sequence (DNA): TGTGCCAGCAGTGAGGGGGTCCTAAACACTGAAGCTTTCTTT.